Listed below are T cell receptor beta chains from one sample, sequenced in a study of OX40 agonist ivuxolimab in advanced cancers. The assay was immunoSEQ multiplex PCR, and TCRdb's table has in-frame clones only and misses some. The table includes around 40,000 clones, roughly 78% detected once. The material sequenced was CD4+ or CD8+ T cells sorted from blood, taken in a trial of the OX40 agonist ivuxolimab. These receptor sequences come from an adult with an advanced solid tumor such as melanoma, head and neck, liver or kidney cancer. Each CDR3 is given with its conserved first and last residue. A D gene is named only where the DNA matches it firmly. Expanded clones are given a class, and other clones once, few, many or no size at all.

size	V	J	D	CDR3	DNA
NA	TRBV6-6	TRBJ2-7	NA	CASSYPGSSYEQYF	TGTGCCAGCAGTTACCCAGGGAGCTCCTACGAGCAGTACTTC
once	TRBV21-1	TRBJ2-3	NA	CASSGRGGRETNPDTQYF	TGTGCCAGCAGCGGCCGCGGGGGGCGTGAAACGAACCCAGATACGCAGTATTTT
NA	TRBV5-1	TRBJ1-2	NA	CASSLGWGTNYGYTF	TGCGCCAGCAGCTTGGGCTGGGGGACTAACTATGGCTACACCTTC
NA	TRBV7-9	TRBJ1-1	TRBD1	CASSRGQVTEGTAFF	TGTGCCAGCAGCAGGGGACAGGTCACTGAGGGGACAGCTTTCTTT
NA	TRBV7-3	TRBJ2-5	NA	CASSSPGKETQYF	TGTGCCAGCAGCTCCCCGGGGAAGGAGACCCAGTACTTC
NA	TRBV7-8	TRBJ1-1	TRBD1	CASSYSTGTEAFF	TGTGCCAGCAGCTACTCGACAGGGACTGAAGCTTTCTTT
NA	TRBV5-5	TRBJ2-7	TRBD1	CASSSWTGYEQYF	TGTGCCAGCAGCTCCTGGACAGGGTACGAGCAGTACTTC
NA	TRBV7-2	TRBJ2-6	NA	CASSQPGGGRSGANVLTF	TGTGCCAGCAGCCAGCCGGGGGGCGGCCGCTCTGGGGCCAACGTCCTGACTTTC
NA	TRBV19	TRBJ1-6	TRBD1	CASSGGQGENSPLHF	TGTGCCAGTAGTGGGGGACAGGGTGAGAATTCACCCCTCCACTTT
NA	TRBV6-5	TRBJ1-6	NA	CASSLGWDNSPLHF	TGTGCCAGCAGCCTCGGTTGGGATAATTCACCCCTCCACTTT
NA	TRBV27	TRBJ1-1	NA	CASSLLGEANTEAFF	TGTGCCAGCAGTTTATTGGGGGAGGCGAACACTGAAGCTTTCTTT
NA	TRBV10-3	TRBJ1-5	TRBD1	CAISDRDREQPQHF	TGTGCCATCAGTGATCGGGACAGGGAACAGCCCCAGCATTTT
NA	TRBV28	TRBJ2-1	NA	CASSEADEQFF	TGTGCCAGCAGTGAGGCGGATGAGCAGTTCTTC
NA	TRBV7-3	TRBJ1-5	NA	CASSLGMSNQPQHF	TGTGCCAGCAGCTTAGGGATGAGCAATCAGCCCCAGCATTTT
once	TRBV5-6	TRBJ1-1	TRBD1	CASRDPLGTGDTEAFF	TGTGCCAGCAGAGACCCCCTCGGGACAGGAGACACTGAAGCTTTCTTT
once	TRBV30	TRBJ1-1	NA	CAWTASRAEAFF	TGTGCCTGGACAGCGAGCAGGGCTGAAGCTTTCTTT
NA	TRBV30	TRBJ2-7	NA	CAWSVRFNEQYF	TGTGCCTGGAGTGTACGTTTTAACGAGCAGTACTTC
NA	TRBV28	TRBJ1-5	NA	CASSYLRDQPQHF	TGTGCCAGCAGTTACCTCAGAGATCAGCCCCAGCATTTT
few	TRBV4-1	TRBJ1-5	NA	CASSGQRGAGNQPQHF	TGCGCCAGCAGCGGTCAAAGGGGCGCGGGCAATCAGCCCCAGCATTTT
NA	TRBV30	TRBJ1-6	NA	CAWTRDPNSPLHF	TGTGCCTGGACCCGGGATCCCAATTCACCCCTCCACTTT
medium-sized	TRBV5-6	TRBJ1-5	TRBD1	CASSLRQGGGSQPQHF	TGTGCCAGCAGCCTCCGACAGGGCGGGGGATCGCAGCCCCAGCATTTT
NA	TRBV6-5	TRBJ2-1	NA	CASSSNNEQFF	TGTGCCAGCAGCTCAAACAATGAGCAGTTCTTC
once	TRBV5-1	TRBJ1-1	TRBD1	CASSWRPGQENTEAFF	TGCGCCAGCAGCTGGCGACCGGGACAGGAGAACACTGAAGCTTTCTTT
once	TRBV7-3	TRBJ2-2	NA	CASRSQGLANTGELFF	TGTGCCAGCAGATCCCAGGGGTTGGCGAACACCGGGGAGCTGTTTTTT
few	TRBV11-3	TRBJ2-7	NA	CASSLPEQYF	TGTGCCAGCAGCTTACCCGAGCAGTACTTC
once	TRBV14	TRBJ1-4	NA	CASSLGRGGSTNEKLFF	TGTGCCAGCAGCCTCGGAAGAGGTGGCAGTACCAATGAAAAACTGTTTTTT
medium-sized	TRBV5-1	TRBJ1-2	NA	CASSLDRRGGYTF	TGCGCCAGCAGCTTAGACCGGAGGGGTGGCTACACCTTC
NA	TRBV19	TRBJ2-7	TRBD2	CASSASGTRRPYEQYF	TGTGCCAGTAGTGCCTCCGGGACTAGGCGACCCTACGAGCAGTACTTC
NA	TRBV11-2	TRBJ1-6	NA	CASSLGQGASPLHF	TGTGCCAGCAGCTTAGGCCAGGGTGCCTCACCCCTCCACTTT
few	TRBV27	TRBJ2-1	NA	CASSPLLIGEQFF	TGTGCCAGCAGTCCGTTGCTGATCGGTGAACAGTTCTTC
NA	TRBV5-6	TRBJ1-2	TRBD1	CASSWGQGGYTF	TGTGCCAGCAGCTGGGGACAGGGTGGCTACACCTTC
NA	TRBV30	TRBJ1-5	NA	CAWSAPGWPQHF	TGTGCCTGGAGTGCCCCCGGGTGGCCCCAGCATTTT
NA	TRBV10-3	TRBJ1-1	NA	CAISEGQSDTEAFF	TGTGCCATCAGTGAGGGACAATCGGACACTGAAGCTTTCTTT
few	TRBV9	TRBJ2-2	TRBD2	CASSVGGTSTGELFF	TGTGCCAGCAGCGTAGGTGGGACTAGTACCGGGGAGCTGTTTTTT
NA	TRBV5-4	TRBJ2-3	TRBD2	CASSFSAGGGDTQYF	TGTGCCAGCAGCTTTTCAGCGGGGGGTGGGGATACGCAGTATTTT
NA	TRBV27	TRBJ2-2	NA	CASNSRVPGELFF	TGTGCCAGCAACTCCAGGGTCCCCGGGGAGCTGTTTTTT
few	TRBV6-1	TRBJ1-6	NA	CASSQHDGYSPLHF	TGTGCCAGCAGTCAACATGACGGATATTCACCCCTCCACTTT
NA	TRBV7-6	TRBJ1-3	NA	CASSLNEGRAPGNTIYF	TGTGCCAGCAGCTTAAATGAGGGCAGGGCCCCGGGAAACACCATATATTTT
NA	TRBV25-1	TRBJ2-7	NA	CASSETSVVGEQYF	TGTGCCAGCAGTGAAACGTCAGTGGTCGGCGAGCAGTACTTC
NA	TRBV6-6	TRBJ2-1	NA	CASSPSPEEQFF	TGTGCCAGCAGTCCCAGTCCCGAGGAGCAGTTCTTC
NA	TRBV5-4	TRBJ1-1	TRBD1	CASSLDRGDTEAFF	TGTGCCAGCAGCTTGGACAGGGGGGACACTGAAGCTTTCTTT
NA	TRBV6-1	TRBJ1-4	TRBD1	CATSRDRVSNEKLFF	TGTGCCACGTCCCGGGACAGGGTTTCTAATGAAAAACTGTTTTTT
NA	TRBV7-8	TRBJ2-3	TRBD1	CASSYGQGTATNTDTQYF	TGTGCCAGCAGCTATGGACAGGGAACGGCTACCAACACAGATACGCAGTATTTT
NA	TRBV18	TRBJ1-2	NA	CASSPTISPGISNYGYTF	TGTGCCAGCTCACCAACGATCAGCCCTGGGATTTCTAACTATGGCTACACCTTC